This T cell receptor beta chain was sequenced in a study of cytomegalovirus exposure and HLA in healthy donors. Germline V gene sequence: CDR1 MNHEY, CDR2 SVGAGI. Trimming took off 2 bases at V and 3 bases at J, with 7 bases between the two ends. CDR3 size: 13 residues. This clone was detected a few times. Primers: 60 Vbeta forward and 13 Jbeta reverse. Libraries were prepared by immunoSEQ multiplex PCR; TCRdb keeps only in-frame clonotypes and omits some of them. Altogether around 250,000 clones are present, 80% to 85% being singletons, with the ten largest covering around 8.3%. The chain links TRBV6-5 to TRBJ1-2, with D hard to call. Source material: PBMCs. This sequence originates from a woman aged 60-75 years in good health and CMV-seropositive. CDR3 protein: CASSYEKYYGYTF. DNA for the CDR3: TGTGCCAGCAGTTACGAGAAATACTATGGCTACACCTTC.